This T cell receptor beta chain is from a study of T cells in Graves' hyperthyroidism and ophthalmopathy. What was amplified from RNA transcripts were TCR beta CDR3 regions. TCR CDR3 underwent first-round RT-PCR with the HTBI primer set. TCRdb fed the multiplex PCR reads into MiXCR, producing one record per CDR3 protein. The sample shows 550,000 to 600,000 distinct CDR3 sequences, about 43% of them seen only once. Comments on this clonotype: A clone one base away is much larger, so this may be a read error.

V lost 4 bases to trimming and J lost 8 bases, with 14 bases between them. The CDR3 contains 13 residues. The rearrangement uses TRBV12-3 or TRBV12-4 and TRBJ1-2, with D possibly TRBD1 on 6 matching bases. The sequenced material came from peripheral blood or thyroid tissue (not recorded which). This receptor was taken from an adult woman with Graves' disease, either hyperthyroidism or ophthalmopathy (not recorded which). The CDR3 sequence is CASSSGQSTGYTF. Written as DNA, the CDR3 is TGTGCCAGCAGTTCCGGACAGTCCACAGGCTACACCTTC.